The 7 T cell receptor beta chains listed next were all sequenced from one sample in a study of early T cells in non-severe SARS-CoV-2 infection. TCRdb independently ran MiXCR on the 5' RACE reads; one entry per CDR3 protein. This repertoire shows approximately 70,000 distinct CDR3 sequences, about 13% found once; its top ten account for roughly 13%. Sequences were obtained from whole blood. The receptor source for this set is an adult who was a healthcare worker with PCR-confirmed SARS-CoV-2 infection or an uninfected control (not recorded which).

This clonotype has at least ten counts. This chain connects TRBV7-2 to TRBJ2-5; no clear D. Germline loops: CDR1 SGHTA, CDR2 FQGNSA. The CDR3 extends over 15 amino acids. V lost 1 base to trimming and J lost 2 bases, with 11 bases between them. The CDR3 DNA is TGTGCCAGCAGCTTAGTTATTGGGATGCAAGAGACCCAGTACTTC. Translating it yields CASSLVIGMQETQYF.

The rearrangement joins TRBV6-6 to TRBJ1-2; D perhaps matches TRBD1 (6 bases). Trimming removed 7 bases at V and 6 bases at J, with 15 bases between. In germline, CDR1 is MNHNY, CDR2 SVGAGI (reference sequence). This CDR3 has 13 residues. The CDR3 loop is CASNDYRVDGYTF. The CDR3 DNA sequence: TGTGCCAGCAATGATTACAGGGTGGATGGCTACACCTTC.

This clonotype was seen only a few times. This chain uses TRBV7-2 with TRBJ2-5, with TRBD2 identical over 7 bases. V was pared by 5 bases and J by 4 bases, with 7 bases of the junction left unmatched. Germline CDR1 reads SGHTA; CDR2 reads FQGNSA. The CDR3 covers 14 residues. Here the CDR3 DNA reads TGTGCCAGCAGCACCCGCGGGAGCCTAGAGACCCAGTACTTC. Amino acids: CASSTRGSLETQYF.

This clonotype appeared many times. This chain uses TRBV27 with TRBJ2-5; D perhaps matches TRBD2 (5 bases). V was clipped by 4 bases and J by 7 bases, with 13 bases between them. Germline V gene data show CDR1 as MNHEY and CDR2 as SMNVEV (reference sequence). The CDR3 is 13 amino acids. The CDR3, as DNA: TGTGCCAGCAGTTCCGACTATTCGGGGACCCAGTACTTC. The encoded protein is CASSSDYSGTQYF.

This clonotype came up a few times. This chain links TRBV6-2 or TRBV6-3 with TRBJ2-1; D possibly corresponds to TRBD2 (7 bases). The CDR3 has 12 residues. Trimming pared 10 bases from V and 10 bases from J, leaving 17 bases between. CDR1 is MNHEY and CDR2 is SVGEGT in the germline V gene. The CDR3 spells CATEQGGGEQFF. The CDR3 DNA follows: TGTGCCACCGAGCAGGGAGGGGGGGAGCAGTTCTTC.

The chain uses TRBV28 and TRBJ2-1, with TRBD2 matching 8 bases. This CDR3 has 18 amino acids. In germline, CDR1 is MDHEN, CDR2 SYDVKM. The V segment lost 6 bases and the J segment 0 bases; nucleotides outside the gene matches: 13. Here the CDR3 DNA reads TGTGCCAGCAGGACACCCCTACTAGCGGTCAACTCCTACAATGAGCAGTTCTTC. Translation: CASRTPLLAVNSYNEQFF.

This clonotype was counted only a few times. The rearrangement links TRBV6-5 to TRBJ2-5; a weak D match, TRBD2 (6 bases). Germline values: CDR1 MNHEY, CDR2 SVGAGI. There are 13 residues in the CDR3. With 6 bases removed from V and 5 bases from J, the gap between germline ends came to 13 bases. The CDR3 protein is CASRTSGRETQYF. CDR3 DNA sequence: TGTGCCAGCAGAACGTCGGGGAGGGAGACCCAGTACTTC.